This T cell receptor (beta chain) is from a study of control samples from healthy donors and cancer patients. Produced via immunoSEQ multiplex PCR; TCRdb's table is partial and in-frame only. This table holds tens of thousands of clones, roughly 80% found once. V dropped 4 bases and J dropped 8 bases, with 10 bases sitting between them. In germline, CDR1 is KGHDR, CDR2 SFDVKD. The CDR3 contains 12 residues. The V and J genes are TRBV24-1 and TRBJ1-2; D perhaps matches TRBD1 (5 bases). The source material was PBMCs. This TCR was recovered from a man aged 65 to 79 with lung cancer. CDR3 sequence reads: CATSELGQGYTF. CDR3 in DNA: TGTGCCACCAGTGAGCTCGGACAAGGCTACACCTTC.